The next 6 T cell receptor beta chains were all read from a single sample in a study of blood T cells in healthy people across ages. Primed by a sample-barcoded 5' primer and a J-beta primer mix, a second PCR proceeded for about 7 to 12 cycles. TCRdb re-called the 5' RACE reads through MiXCR, storing one row per CDR3 protein. The table lists about 730,000 distinct CDR3 sequences, around 46% of them singletons. Specimen: blood. The receptor source for this set is a woman aged 55-69 years in good health.

Notes on this clonotype: A much larger clone lies a single base off, so this may be a read error. V and J are TRBV7-2 and TRBJ2-3; no clear D. The CDR3 is made up of 13 amino acids. Trimming left V 2 bases short and J 2 bases short, with 5 bases between. Per the germline V gene, CDR1 is SGHTA and CDR2 is FQGNSA. The DNA for the CDR3 is TGTGCCAGCAGCTTATGGACCACAGATACGCAGTATTTT. This sequence encodes CASSLWTTDTQYF.

This chain links TRBV29-1 with TRBJ2-3, with 8 bases identical to TRBD1. The CDR3 runs 14 residues. Germline V gene lookup returns CDR1 SQVTM and CDR2 ANQGSEA. The V segment lost 4 bases and the J segment 6 bases; nucleotides outside the gene matches: 9. The CDR3 sequence is CSVGQGQAWDTQYF. CDR3 DNA: TGCAGCGTTGGGCAGGGACAGGCTTGGGATACGCAGTATTTT.

The gene calls are TRBV10-3 and TRBJ2-3, with a weak D call TRBD2 (6 bases). Germline V CDR1 and CDR2: ENHRY, SYGVKD. The ends were cut back, 4 bases at V and 10 bases at J, with 15 bases in the middle. The CDR3 consists of 13 residues. The CDR3 protein is CAISGDSTEPQYF. In nucleotides, the CDR3 is TGTGCCATCAGTGGGGACTCGACGGAGCCGCAGTATTTT.

The J gene is TRBJ2-4, the V gene TRBV5-5; 7 positions agree with TRBD1. Trimming at V came to 4 bases and at J to 6 bases, leaving 7 bases not matched to a gene. The CDR3 is 14 amino acids. Germline V gives CDR1 SGHKS, CDR2 YYEKEE (reference sequence). CDR3 in DNA: TGTGCCAGCAGCCTAGGGGACAGCAGAAACATTCAGTACTTC. The encoded protein is CASSLGDSRNIQYF. The entire variable domain, with the rest obtained from reference TRBV5-5 and TRBJ2-4, is as follows: DAGVTQSPTHLIKTRGQQVTLRCSPISGHKSVSWYQQVLGQGPQFIFQYYEKEERGRGNFPDRFSARQFPNYSSELNVNALLLGDSALYLCASSLGDSRNIQYFGAGTRLSVL.

There are many counts of this clonotype. The rearrangement links TRBV12-3 or TRBV12-4 to TRBJ2-7; 12 bases agree with TRBD2. The CDR3 loop spans 16 amino acids. V lost 6 bases to trimming and J lost 1 base; unmatched junction nucleotides: 7. The CDR3 nucleotides read TGTGCCAGCAGCACCCGACTAGCGGGAGTGTCCTACGAGCAGTACTTC. Its translation is CASSTRLAGVSYEQYF.

V and J are TRBV7-3 and TRBJ2-1, with 11 bases identical to TRBD2. J gave up 7 bases and V 3 bases, and 5 bases lay outside the gene matches. The germline gives CDR1 SGHTA, CDR2 FQGTGA. The CDR3 runs to 15 residues. CDR3 coding DNA: TGTGCCAGCAGCTTTAGCGGGAGGGGGTATAATGAGCAGTTCTTC. Translation: CASSFSGRGYNEQFF.